This TCR beta chain was documented in a study of blood T cell dynamics during melanoma immunotherapy. Study at large: Standard first-line treatment here was pembrolizumab or nivolumab plus ipilimumab in metastatic melanoma.

Each bulk PBMC sample had approximately 350 ng DNA loaded. Libraries were prepared by immunoSEQ multiplex PCR; TCRdb keeps only in-frame clonotypes and omits some of them. Found here are more than 1,500 clones, roughly 80% of them singletons; the top ten hold around 51%. Time point meaning: pre-treatment baseline. Samples come from before therapy and from week 3 after the first blockade cycle. Worth noting for this clone: Its antigen remains unidentified.

The CDR3 runs 15 residues. The trim removed 8 bases at V and 4 bases at J, leaving 9 bases unmatched. Per germline, CDR1 SNHLY and CDR2 FYNNEI. Findings and limits, study-wide: Unlike progressors, later disease-control patients had W3 repertoires gaining clonality or diversity.

This sample comprised blood, obtained from a patient treated with checkpoint blockade. This clonotype originated in a human donor with melanoma. V usage is TRBV2 and J usage is TRBJ2-1; 9 positions agree with TRBD2. The CDR3 spells CASQERGAQYNEQFF. The CDR3, as DNA: TGTGCCAGCCAGGAGCGGGGGGCCCAGTACAATGAGCAGTTCTTC. The full variable domain, its missing parts supplied by reference TRBV2 and TRBJ2-1, is EPEVTQTPSHQVTQMGQEVILRCVPISNHLYFYWYRQILGQKVEFLVSFYNNEISEKSEIFDDQFSVERPDGSNFTLKIRSTKLEDSAMYFCASQERGAQYNEQFFGPGTRLTVL.